This record looks at one T cell receptor beta chain sequence and its context. Its antigen is unknown. Base qualities are not recorded, but no much larger clone differs from it by a single base. Using the deep immunoSEQ assay, multiplex PCR amplified TCR CDR3 regions from genomic DNA. Genomic DNA extracted from each cell subset was distributed evenly over all wells of several immunoSEQ 96-well plates, and each plate served as one replicate. For sorted subsets, approximately 200 ng of genomic DNA, equivalent to roughly 30,000 T cell genomes, went into each replicate PCR. The purified libraries were quantified using a Qubit 3.0 fluorometer, sized with a Bioanalyzer 2100, and then quantified again using the KAPA Library Quantification kit. Each immunoSEQ 96-well plate was sequenced on its own single-read 150-cycle Illumina NextSeq 550 flow cell. The authors processed their data as follows. The immunoSEQ output contained only junctional sequences without quality scores, so filtering could not match that applied to full-length reads. To assign V/J genes and CDR3, sequences were annotated using PyIR, a Python wrapper for IgBLAST v1.9, with IMGT germline references. Reads were filtered out if the reads had weak V/J assignments (E-value above 1e-6), no CDR3, stop codons, out-of-frame junctions, or ambiguous translated residues. A V3J clonotype was defined by an identical inferred V gene, J gene, and CDR3 amino acid sequence. To compute the percentage overlap between repertoires, the number of shared unique clonotypes was divided by the size of the smaller repertoire. Richness of each repertoire was evaluated using RTK rarefaction, the Chao1 estimator, and Recon v2.1 estimates of unobserved clonotypes. For all TCRbeta clonotypes obtained by the gDNA method from a few donors, generation probabilities were computed with OLGA. Sourced from immuneACCESS, this table was stored by TCRdb with only in-frame sequences that have V and J called. A share of the clones is absent; for the studies checked, an unresolved V gene accounts for under half, and the remainder has no known explanation. V and J calls and clone size follow that table, whereas D and trimming were derived from the DNA. This sample comprises around 550,000 clones, approximately 95% of them detected only once. Of the sample, 0.11% falls within the top ten clones.

CD8 naive samples were obtained by positive selection for CCR7 among CD45RO-negative cells, yielding a CD45RA+CCR7+ population from which TemRA cells were excluded. The donors were healthy, HIV-negative adults with no recently reported acute infections or vaccinations. All donors were Caucasian adults living in Nashville, Tennessee, USA. After blood collection by leukapheresis, PBMCs were isolated using Ficoll-Histopaque density gradient centrifugation and then cryopreserved in the vapor phase of liquid nitrogen. Purity and quantity of every magnetically sorted T cell population were checked by analytical flow cytometry. From each sorted fraction, genomic DNA was isolated and quantified by UV absorbance on a Nanodrop 2000c. CDR1 and CDR2, per the germline V gene, are MDHEN and SYDVKM. From its cysteine to its phenylalanine, the CDR3 spans 14 amino acids. The only DNA kept is the CDR3, 42 bases in frame from the first base. The V and J ends are trimmed by 2 bases and 7 bases, leaving 12 bases between them.

The sample is drawn from a study of shared clonotypes between healthy human individuals (dated by TCRdb to the early 2020s). As for the study more broadly: The cohort included three men and two women between 18 and 49 years of age. For each donor, CD4 naive and CD4 memory were each given three plates, CD8 naive was given two plates, and CD8 memory was given one plate. To estimate repertoire size and how much clonotypes are shared between individuals, the study performed deep sequencing of blood TCR repertoires from five healthy adults. To increase sequencing depth and limit assay-specific biases, different laboratories used diverse techniques to prepare libraries and sequence TCR repertoires. Leukapheresis yielded between about 0.94 and 10 billion PBMCs per donor. The investigation overall reported the following: Compared with non-shared clonotypes, clonotypes shared by all four sorted-subset donors had higher generation probabilities. Naive subsets generally had larger estimated clonotype richness than memory subsets. Sampling was limited to blood, and TCR repertoires in tissue likely differ from TCR repertoires in blood. Pairwise subsampling led to the expectation that sequencing depth would affect the degree of clonotype sharing among donors. Because the study included only a small number of donors, the genetic and exposure-history diversity represented was limited. Sharing across several donors was observed for 5% to 6.5% of naive CD4, less than 4% of naive CD8, 2% to 2.5% of memory CD4, and roughly 0.4% of memory CD8 clonotypes. Incomplete sequencing was indicated by rarefaction of sorted-subset datasets, despite the large sequencing depth.

The sequence links TRBV28 to TRBJ1-3; the D gene is perhaps TRBD1, on 5 matching bases. This receptor was taken from a woman in her twenties or thirties in good health. The sequenced sample consisted of naive CD8+ T cells sorted from blood. The cell subset or site label corresponds to: CD45RA+CCR7+. The nucleotide sequence is given as TGTGCCAGCAGTTTAAGGGACTTTATCAACACCATATATTTT. This translates into CASSLRDFINTIYF.